The source of this T cell receptor beta chain is a study of identifying expanded T cells in peripheral blood. Produced via immunoSEQ multiplex PCR; TCRdb's table is partial and in-frame only. The repertoire holds some 130,000 clones, approximately 86% seen once, with approximately 8.9% in the top ten. CDR1 and CDR2 from the germline V gene are SQVTM and ANQGSEA. Trimming removed 7 bases at V and 0 bases at J, with 12 bases between. The CDR3 sequence is 13 residues long. Study observations and caveats: Approximately two-week clone count variance significantly increased as total template count grew. Differentially abundant clones: around 1.2 between replicates, 15 to 17 at around 2 weeks, 19 at four.

During the collection period, no donor immune events like infections were recorded. Points on this clone: Its antigen is not known.

Material for sequencing was blood. The chain couples TRBV29-1 to TRBJ1-1, with a possible D match to TRBD1 (6 bases). The sequence came from a person aged 18 to 70 in good health. The CDR3 spells CSGIGGMNTEAFF. CDR3 DNA sequence: TGCAGCGGTATAGGGGGAATGAACACTGAAGCTTTCTTT.